This TCR beta chain was sequenced in a study of cytomegalovirus exposure and HLA in healthy donors. For the study at large: Earlier results showed approximately 110 million unique TCR beta sequences derived from about 179 million T cells.

Study-level results: Versus the approximately 700-donor mean, an Asian-associated ancestry cluster reportedly showed fewer N-insertions in a later analysis. In a later analysis, specific HLA alleles were associated with more than 15,000 TCR beta sequences at a 0.05 false discovery rate. Investigators reported 150 to 200 TCR beta chains as tied to cytomegalovirus.

Primers for the PCR totalled 60 Vbeta and 13 Jbeta. The assay was immunoSEQ multiplex PCR, and TCRdb's table has in-frame clones only and misses some. The table shows about 82,000 clones, with roughly 79% occurring only once. V lost 6 bases to trimming and J lost 4 bases; unmatched junction nucleotides: 11. The germline CDR1 and CDR2 sequences are MNHNS and SASEGT. The CDR3 has 15 amino acids. This clone is a singleton in its sample. No antigen is known for it. Sequenced input: PBMCs. This clonotype was obtained from a male donor in good health and CMV-seropositive. V usage is TRBV6-1 and J usage is TRBJ1-2; TRBD1 agrees at 7 bases. The CDR3 loop reads CASRERPTGTYGYTF. CDR3 bases: TGTGCCAGCAGGGAGCGTCCGACAGGGACCTATGGCTACACCTTC.